One and the same sample provided the 16 T cell receptor beta chains below, sequenced in a study of T-cell memory formation after mild COVID-19 listed by TCRdb under 2021. Libraries were constructed by 5' RACE. Sequencing was carried out with an Illumina NovaSeq 6000. The raw public reads went through TCRdb reprocessing: fastp at Q25, MiXCR clone calling, in-frame beta chains kept. Every distinct CDR3 protein forms one entry, paired with its most common genes and DNA. The sample table contains 360,000 or so distinct CDR3 sequences; only one count was recorded for around 27% of them. The top ten clonotypes cover roughly 14% of the sample. The sample comprised PBMCs or a T cell subset sorted from them (not recorded which). The receptors derive from an adult woman who had mild COVID-19 (a few samples of this study predate the infection). The sample titles of this study are shuffled in the database, so cell type and time point are left out; the donor was told from shared clones.

The chain has TRBV6-6 and TRBJ2-7; 7 nucleotides line up with TRBD2. Germline CDR1 is MNHNY and CDR2 is SVGAGI (reference sequence). Germline trimming cut 7 bases from V and 1 base from J; bases unmatched to any gene: 7. This CDR3 has 14 amino acids. The CDR3 region has the DNA TGTGCCAGCACCCCCCAGGGAGGGTCCTACGAGCAGTACTTC. It specifies CASTPQGGSYEQYF.

V gene TRBV27 combines with J gene TRBJ2-3; D is undetermined. Per the germline V gene, CDR1 is MNHEY and CDR2 is SMNVEV (reference sequence). The CDR3 loop spans 13 amino acids. Trimming stripped 0 bases from V and 7 bases from J, with 8 bases between. CDR3 DNA: TGTGCCAGCAGTTTATCCCCCCCCAATACGCAGTATTTT. Translated, it gives CASSLSPPNTQYF.

As to this clonotype: The junction departs from germline at one end; a sequencing error may be responsible. In nucleotides, the CDR3 is TGTGCCAGCAGTCCTCTCCCAGCGGGGTGGCGGTTC. This gives the protein CASSPLPAGWRF. This chain links TRBV12-3 or TRBV12-4 with TRBJ2-1, with 7 bases fitting TRBD2. The length of the CDR3 is 12 residues.

This clonotype was detected a few times. The rearrangement joins TRBV5-1 to TRBJ1-5; D is possibly TRBD1 (5 bases). Germline V gene data show CDR1 as SGHRS and CDR2 as YFSETQ. There are 14 residues in the CDR3. V was shortened by 5 bases and J by 3 bases, with 12 bases between the two germline ends. The CDR3 loop is CASSPDSLNQPQHF. CDR3 bases: TGCGCCAGCAGTCCTGACAGCCTCAATCAGCCCCAGCATTTT.

A few counts support this clonotype. The genes are TRBV4-2 and TRBJ2-5; D gene ambiguous. V lost 6 bases, J lost 5 bases, and 10 bases lay in between. Germline V gene sequence: CDR1 LGHNA, CDR2 YNFKEQ. CDR3 length: 12 amino acids. The CDR3 region is CASSRNMETQYF. In DNA form, the CDR3 reads TGTGCCAGCAGTCGAAACATGGAGACCCAGTACTTC.

V and J are TRBV12-3 or TRBV12-4 and TRBJ1-5; D might be TRBD1 (5 bases). The CDR3 is 16 amino acids. V was trimmed by 3 bases and J by 0 bases, leaving 12 bases between them. CDR3 sequence reads: CASSFGTTYSNQPQHF. The CDR3, as DNA: TGTGCCAGCAGTTTTGGGACGACCTATAGCAATCAGCCCCAGCATTTT.

On this clonotype itself: A much larger clone lies one base from this, so it may be a read error. The chain links TRBV6-6 to TRBJ1-6, with D unresolved. The CDR3 length is 13 residues. V lost 5 bases and J lost 6, with 8 bases in between. Germline loops: CDR1 MNHNY, CDR2 SVGAGI (reference sequence). The CDR3 here is CASSDELNSPLHF. CDR3 DNA sequence: TGTGCCAGCAGTGACGAGCTTAATTCACCCCTCCACTTT.

The V and J genes are TRBV24-1 and TRBJ1-5; D gene unclear. Trimming removed 2 bases from V and 2 bases from J, with 9 bases in between. The CDR3 sequence is 15 residues long. Germline V gene sequence: CDR1 KGHDR, CDR2 SFDVKD. The CDR3 reads CATSDSAWGNQPQHF. The CDR3 DNA reads as TGTGCCACCAGTGATTCGGCATGGGGCAATCAGCCCCAGCATTTT.

The chain joins TRBV12-3 or TRBV12-4 to TRBJ1-2; TRBD1 agrees at 8 bases. V gave up 7 bases and J gave up 4 bases; unmatched junction bases: 8. The CDR3 loop spans 14 amino acids. The CDR3 sequence: CASTLGDRFYGYTF. The CDR3 coding sequence is TGTGCCAGCACCTTGGGGGACAGGTTCTATGGCTACACCTTC.

This clonotype was seen more than once but under ten times. This chain links TRBV20-1 with TRBJ2-1; D remains ambiguous. V lost 3 bases to trimming and J lost 9 bases, with 15 bases between them. The CDR3 totals 13 residues. Germline V gives CDR1 DFQATT, CDR2 SNEGSKA (reference sequence). This CDR3 reads CSASDVRPSEQFF. The CDR3, as DNA: TGCAGTGCTAGCGATGTTCGGCCCAGTGAGCAGTTCTTC.

The rearrangement links TRBV12-3 or TRBV12-4 to TRBJ1-5; 9 bases align to TRBD1. This CDR3 has 14 amino acids. V gave up 4 bases and J gave up 9 bases; unmatched junction bases: 7. The CDR3 is CASSSDRGKSPQHF. Written as DNA, the CDR3 is TGTGCCAGCAGTTCGGACAGGGGAAAATCGCCCCAGCATTTT.

Only a few counts were recorded for this clonotype. The genes are TRBV30 and TRBJ2-7; no reliable D call. CDR3 length: 12 amino acids. Germline CDR1 reads GTSNPN; CDR2 reads SVGIG (reference sequence). V lost 0 bases, J lost 5 bases, and 8 bases lay in between. The CDR3 nucleotides read TGTGCCTGGAGTGTAGGGTTCCACGAGCAGTACTTC. Its protein is CAWSVGFHEQYF.

This rearrangement joins TRBV9 to TRBJ2-7; tentatively, D is TRBD2 (5 bases). The germline V and J ends were trimmed by 0 bases and 5 bases, with 9 bases remaining between them. This CDR3 region has 13 residues. Germline V lookup: CDR1 SGDLS, CDR2 YYNGEE. The CDR3 here is CASSVGGSDEQYF. The CDR3 DNA is TGTGCCAGCAGCGTAGGAGGGTCGGACGAGCAGTACTTC.

This clonotype occurred a few times. This chain uses TRBV11-3 with TRBJ2-7, with TRBD1 as a possible D gene (5 bases). The CDR3 loop spans 14 amino acids. Per the germline V gene, CDR1 is SGHNT and CDR2 is YENEEA. V gave up 6 bases and J gave up 1 base, with 13 bases separating them. As DNA, the CDR3 is TGTGCCAGCAGACCAATTCGACAGTCCTACGAGCAGTACTTC. Protein product: CASRPIRQSYEQYF. Looking up the rest from reference TRBV11-3 and TRBJ2-7 gives the full variable domain: EAGVVQSPRYKIIEKKQPVAFWCNPISGHNTLYWYLQNLGQGPELLIRYENEEAVDDSQLPKDRFSAERLKGVDSTLKIQPAELGDSAVYLCASRPIRQSYEQYFGPGTRLTVT.

J is TRBJ2-3 and V is TRBV7-2; a weak D match, TRBD2 (6 bases). From germline, CDR1 is SGHTA and CDR2 FQGNSA. V was clipped by 5 bases and J by 2 bases, with 14 bases between them. The CDR3 length is 15 residues. CDR3 residues: CASSPPEGYTDTQYF. The CDR3 DNA sequence: TGTGCCAGCAGCCCTCCGGAGGGATACACAGATACGCAGTATTTT.

This chain links TRBV29-1 with TRBJ1-1; D ambiguous. Per germline, CDR1 SQVTM and CDR2 ANQGSEA. CDR3 size: 11 residues. Between the trimmed V and J ends, which lost 7 bases and 11 bases, there was a span of 17 bases. Written as DNA, the CDR3 is TGCAGCGGGACCCATCACGGGGAGGCTTTCTTT. This codes for CSGTHHGEAFF.